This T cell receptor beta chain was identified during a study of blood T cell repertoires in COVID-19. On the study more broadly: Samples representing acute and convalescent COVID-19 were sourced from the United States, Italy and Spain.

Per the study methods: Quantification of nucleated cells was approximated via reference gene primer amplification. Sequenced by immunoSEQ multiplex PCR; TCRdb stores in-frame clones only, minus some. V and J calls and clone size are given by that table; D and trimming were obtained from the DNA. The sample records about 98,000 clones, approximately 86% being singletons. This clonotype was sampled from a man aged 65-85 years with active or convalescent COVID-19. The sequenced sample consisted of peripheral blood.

The CDR3 DNA reads as TGTGCCAGCAGCGTAGGAGGCGGGGAAAGCACAGATACGCAGTATTTT. Translation: CASSVGGGESTDTQYF. The chain is built from TRBV9 and TRBJ2-3, with a possible D match to TRBD2 (6 bases). V lost 0 bases and J 0 bases, leaving 11 bases between the germline ends. Germline loops: CDR1 SGDLS, CDR2 YYNGEE. CDR3 length: 16 amino acids.